These 27 T cell receptor beta chains share one sample of origin, sequenced in a study of blood T cell repertoires in COVID-19. Sequencing was performed with immunoSEQ multiplex PCR; in TCRdb, only in-frame clones are kept and a portion is missing. In the table there are under 250,000 clones, roughly 81% of which are singletons. The sequenced sample was peripheral blood. The receptors come from a woman aged 50 to 60 with active or convalescent COVID-19.

This chain connects TRBV6-2 or TRBV6-3 to TRBJ2-7; 7 nucleotides match TRBD1. The trim removed 2 bases at V and 0 bases at J, leaving 7 bases unmatched. The CDR3 covers 16 residues. In germline, CDR1 is MNHEY, CDR2 SVGEGT. CDR3: CASSYPGQANSYEQYV. Here the CDR3 DNA reads TGTGCCAGCAGTTACCCAGGACAGGCGAACTCCTACGAGCAGTACGTC.

This chain joins TRBV19 and TRBJ2-2, with 7 bases fitting TRBD2. Germline V lookup: CDR1 LNHDA, CDR2 SQIVND (reference sequence). V lost 10 bases and J lost 7; bases outside the gene matches: 15. CDR3 length: 15 residues. DNA of the CDR3: TGTGCCACCTCGAAAAGCGGGGCAATTGACGGGGAGCTGTTTTTT. This codes for CATSKSGAIDGELFF.

The CDR3 DNA reads TGTGCCAGCAGCCTAAGAGAGGTGAACACCGGGGAGCTGTTTTTT. Translation: CASSLREVNTGELFF. The chain has TRBV27 and TRBJ2-2; D is unclear. Germline V gene data show CDR1 as MNHEY and CDR2 as SMNVEV (reference sequence). The CDR3 has 15 amino acids. V was trimmed by 6 bases and J by 1 base, leaving 12 bases between them.

J is TRBJ1-1 and V is TRBV10-1; maybe TRBD1 (6 bases). The CDR3 extends over 12 amino acids. Germline lookup yields CDR1 WNHNN and CDR2 SYGVQD (reference sequence). V was pared by 5 bases and J by 4 bases, with 8 bases between. CDR3 DNA: TGCGCCAGCAGTACAGGGACCACTGAAGCTTTCTTT. Translating gives CASSTGTTEAFF.

The J gene is TRBJ2-1, the V gene TRBV27, with 9 bases fitting TRBD2. The CDR3 runs 14 residues. Losses at the gene ends were 5 bases for V and 8 bases for J; bases not matched to a gene: 7. Germline V gives CDR1 MNHEY, CDR2 SMNVEV (reference sequence). The CDR3 bases are TGTGCCAGCAGTCCGCTAGCGGGATCCCATGAGCAGTTCTTC. Encoded protein: CASSPLAGSHEQFF.

The CDR3 DNA is TGTGCCAGCTCACCAGGGACAGAGAGTTCCTACACCTTC. This translates into CASSPGTESSYTF. J is TRBJ1-2 and V is TRBV18, with 7 bases matching TRBD1. There are 13 residues in the CDR3. The V gene's germline CDR1 is KGHSH and CDR2 LQKENI. Germline trimming cut 2 bases from V and 10 bases from J; bases unmatched to any gene: 7.

This chain links TRBV7-6 with TRBJ2-3; weak D call: TRBD1 (5 bases). There are 15 residues in the CDR3. Germline lookup yields CDR1 SGHVS and CDR2 FNYEAQ. Between the trimmed V and J ends, which lost 2 bases and 2 bases, there was a span of 11 bases. The CDR3 reads CASSLRGATTDTQYF. CDR3 sequence (DNA): TGTGCCAGCAGCTTACGTGGGGCCACCACAGATACGCAGTATTTT.

The chain combines TRBV9 with TRBJ2-6; 13 bases are shared with TRBD2. Germline V gene lookup returns CDR1 SGDLS and CDR2 YYNGEE. The CDR3 contains 18 residues. Trimming removed 3 bases from V and 4 bases from J; junction bases left unmatched: 7. The CDR3 reads CASSETSGGSLGANVLTF. Here the CDR3 DNA reads TGTGCCAGCAGCGAGACTAGCGGGGGGTCCCTCGGGGCCAACGTCCTGACTTTC.

The genes are TRBV5-1 and TRBJ1-1; TRBD1 matches at 7 bases. Germline lookup yields CDR1 SGHRS and CDR2 YFSETQ. The CDR3 is made up of 15 amino acids. Unmatched junction bases numbered 4, after V lost 0 bases and J lost 2 bases. The CDR3: CASSLAGTDNTEAFF. CDR3 coding DNA: TGCGCCAGCAGCTTGGCCGGGACAGATAACACTGAAGCTTTCTTT.

The chain is built from TRBV28 and TRBJ1-3; D ambiguous. V was cut by 7 bases and J by 0 bases, with 13 bases left in between. The CDR3 is made up of 15 amino acids. CDR1 and CDR2 (germline): MDHEN, SYDVKM. The chain's CDR3 is CASTENIFSGNTIYF. The CDR3 region has the DNA TGTGCCAGCACCGAAAACATCTTCTCTGGAAACACCATATATTTT. Looking up the rest from reference TRBV28 and TRBJ1-3 gives the full variable domain: DVKVTQSSRYLVKRTGEKVFLECVQDMDHENMFWYRQDPGLGLRLIYFSYDVKMKEKGDIPEGYSVSREKKERFSLILESASTNQTSMYLCASTENIFSGNTIYFGEGSWLTVV.

The chain employs TRBV5-1 and TRBJ1-1, with D perhaps matching TRBD1 (5 bases). This CDR3 is built from 15 residues. Deletions cut 2 bases from V and 4 bases from J, with 15 bases between. Germline V gene sequence: CDR1 SGHRS, CDR2 YFSETQ. CDR3 amino acids: CASSFGGGKSTEAFF. The CDR3 DNA sequence: TGCGCCAGCAGCTTCGGCGGGGGGAAATCCACTGAAGCTTTCTTT.

CDR3 coding DNA: TGTGCCAGCAGCCAGGTTACTTATGGCTACACCTTC. Amino acids: CASSQVTYGYTF. This chain links TRBV14 with TRBJ1-2; D call uncertain. The CDR3 is made up of 12 amino acids. CDR1 SGHDN and CDR2 FVKESK come from the germline V gene. Trimming took off 3 bases at V and 5 bases at J, with 7 bases between the two ends.

V is TRBV5-4 and J is TRBJ2-1, with a possible D match to TRBD1 (5 bases). V lost 4 bases to trimming and J lost 0 bases, with 20 bases between them. CDR3 size: 18 residues. Germline CDR1 reads SGHNT; CDR2 reads YYREEE (reference sequence). The CDR3 sequence: CASSPKKGTGSSYNEQFF. The CDR3 region has the DNA TGTGCCAGCAGCCCGAAAAAGGGAACAGGTAGCTCCTACAATGAGCAGTTCTTC.

The chain links TRBV5-1 to TRBJ2-1, with TRBD2 as a possible D gene (7 bases). V was shortened by 3 bases and J by 8 bases, with 18 bases between the two germline ends. Germline assignment: CDR1 SGHRS and CDR2 YFSETQ. The CDR3 is 15 amino acids. In DNA, the CDR3 is TGCGCCAGCAGCTCCGGGGGCAGGGAGGGGGATGAGCAGTTCTTC. Translating gives CASSSGGREGDEQFF.

CDR3 loop: CAISESGNTEAFF. CDR3 sequence (DNA): TGTGCCATCAGTGAGTCCGGGAACACTGAAGCTTTCTTT. The rearrangement links TRBV10-3 to TRBJ1-1; D call uncertain. CDR1 is ENHRY and CDR2 is SYGVKD in the germline V gene. The CDR3 covers 13 residues. Trimming took 0 bases from V and 1 from J, leaving 3 bases between them.

The chain combines TRBV18 with TRBJ1-2; D perhaps matches TRBD1 (6 bases). The CDR3 spans 11 residues. CDR1 and CDR2 from the germline V gene are KGHSH and LQKENI. Trimming shortened V by 3 bases and J by 7 bases, and 6 bases separated the two germline ends. The CDR3, as DNA: TGTGCCAGCTCACCGGGGGCTGGCTACACCTTC. Its protein product is CASSPGAGYTF.

This sequence joins TRBV11-2 and TRBJ1-2; D not resolved. Germline V lookup: CDR1 SGHAT, CDR2 FQNNGV. Trimming took 5 bases from V and 0 from J, leaving 10 bases between them. The CDR3 is made up of 14 amino acids. The CDR3 here is CASSLPQANYGYTF. The CDR3 nucleotides are TGTGCCAGCAGCCTGCCCCAGGCTAACTATGGCTACACCTTC.

J is TRBJ1-2 and V is TRBV7-9; the match to TRBD1 covers 8 bases. V shed 5 bases and J 5 bases; nucleotides not matched to a gene: 7. Germline CDR1 and CDR2: SEHNR and FQNEAQ (reference sequence). The CDR3 sequence is 14 residues long. In DNA, the CDR3 is TGTGCCAGCAGCCGACCGACAGGGGTTTATGGCTACACCTTC. This translates into CASSRPTGVYGYTF.

This clone was picked up a small number of times. The chain is built from TRBV11-2 and TRBJ1-5, with D possibly TRBD1 on 6 matching bases. Germline-derived CDR1 and CDR2 are SGHAT and FQNNGV. V lost 1 base and J 6 bases, leaving 13 bases between the germline ends. The CDR3 contains 15 residues. In DNA, the CDR3 is TGTGCCAGCAGCTTAGGGACAGTCCAAGGTCAGCCCCAGCATTTT. This encodes CASSLGTVQGQPQHF.

The V call is TRBV19, the J call TRBJ1-2; D is possibly TRBD1 (5 bases). The CDR3 sequence is 13 residues long. Germline V CDR1 and CDR2: LNHDA, SQIVND (reference sequence). Trimming left V 6 bases short and J 4 bases short, with 12 bases between. Here the CDR3 reads CASSQGLGYGYTF. As DNA, the CDR3 is TGTGCCAGTAGCCAGGGACTGGGCTATGGCTACACCTTC.

The chain links TRBV6-5 to TRBJ1-4, with a possible D match to TRBD1 (5 bases). Germline loops: CDR1 MNHEY, CDR2 SVGAGI. The V end lost 6 bases, the J end lost 6 bases, and 14 bases lay between the germline ends. The CDR3 runs 14 residues. CDR3 in DNA: TGTGCCAGCAGCGGGAGGGACCGATATGAAAAACTGTTTTTT. Encoded protein: CASSGRDRYEKLFF.

The chain couples TRBV5-4 to TRBJ2-1; 12 positions match TRBD2. The V gene end was trimmed by 0 bases and the J gene end by 10 bases; junction bases not matched to a gene: 5. Per germline, CDR1 SGHNT and CDR2 YYREEE (reference sequence). This CDR3 comprises 15 residues. In DNA, the CDR3 is TGTGCCAGCAGCTTGGGGCTAGCGGGAGGGCAGGAGCAGTTCTTC. Encoded protein: CASSLGLAGGQEQFF.

The chain has TRBV5-1 and TRBJ1-1, with D perhaps matching TRBD1 (5 bases). From germline, CDR1 is SGHRS and CDR2 YFSETQ. Trimming took off 3 bases at V and 2 bases at J, with 11 bases between the two ends. The CDR3 consists of 14 residues. CDR3 protein: CASSYIDSNTEAFF. In nucleotides, the CDR3 is TGCGCCAGCAGCTATATAGACAGTAACACTGAAGCTTTCTTT.

The gene calls are TRBV28 and TRBJ1-2; tentatively, D is TRBD1 (6 bases). V was trimmed by 3 bases and J by 6 bases, leaving 17 bases between them. This CDR3 contains 15 residues. Germline V gives CDR1 MDHEN, CDR2 SYDVKM. The CDR3 protein is CASSFVNREMNGYTF. As DNA, the CDR3 is TGTGCCAGCAGTTTTGTGAACAGGGAAATGAATGGCTACACCTTC.

This chain links TRBV18 with TRBJ2-3; TRBD2 aligns across 8 bases. CDR3 length equals 14 residues. Trimming cost V 1 base and J 4 bases; bases outside gene matches: 1. Germline CDR1 reads KGHSH; CDR2 reads LQKENI. The CDR3 sequence is CASSPLGGADTQYF. The CDR3 region has the DNA TGTGCCAGCTCACCACTCGGGGGGGCAGATACGCAGTATTTT.

This clone was observed a few times. The rearrangement joins TRBV28 to TRBJ2-3; 8 positions agree with TRBD2. The germline CDR1 and CDR2 sequences are MDHEN and SYDVKM. This CDR3 has 15 residues. With V trimmed by 4 bases and J by 2 bases, 5 bases remained unmatched. The CDR3 nucleotides read TGTGCCAGCAGTTCGATGCGGGGGGCCACAGATACGCAGTATTTT. Translated: CASSSMRGATDTQYF.

V gene TRBV14 combines with J gene TRBJ2-7; the D gene is possibly TRBD1 (6 bases). Germline CDR1 and CDR2: SGHDN and FVKESK. This CDR3 is built from 15 residues. Trimming left V 5 bases short and J 5 bases short, with 19 bases between. CDR3 nucleotide sequence: TGTGCCAGCAGCGAAGCAACAGGGTCCTGGCACGAGCAGTACTTC. Amino acids: CASSEATGSWHEQYF. Drawing the rest from reference TRBV14 and TRBJ2-7, the complete variable domain is EAGVTQFPSHSVIEKGQTVTLRCDPISGHDNLYWYRRVMGKEIKFLLHFVKESKQDESGMPNNRFLAERTGGTYSTLKVQPAELEDSGVYFCASSEATGSWHEQYFGPGTRLTVT.